Presented here are 5 T cell receptor beta chains from one specimen sequenced in a study of T-cell reconstitution after alpha-beta-depleted transplantation in children. Library preparation (for TCRbeta) was performed with unique molecular identifiers. TCRdb reanalysed the PCR reads using MiXCR and keeps one entry per CDR3 protein. The top ten hold 1.1% of the sample, which has 640,000 or so distinct CDR3 sequences, roughly 15% seen once. The input for sequencing was PBMCs from the stem cell graft donor, taken from the stem cell graft. These receptors came from a human donor who donated a stem cell graft to a child with acute myeloid leukemia.

The chain uses TRBV11-1 and TRBJ2-6; maybe TRBD1 (6 bases). The CDR3 covers 18 residues. The germline V gene has CDR1 SGHAT and CDR2 FQDESV (reference sequence). Trimming removed 2 bases at V and 0 bases at J, with 14 bases between. The DNA of the CDR3 is TGTGCCAGCAGCTTAACCACAGGGAGAGGCTCTGGGGCCAACGTCCTGACTTTC. Protein: CASSLTTGRGSGANVLTF. The full variable domain, rest sourced from reference TRBV11-1 and TRBJ2-6, is EAEVAQSPRYKITEKSQAVAFWCDPISGHATLYWYRQILGQGPELLVQFQDESVVDDSQLPKDRFSAERLKGVDSTLKIQPAELGDSAMYLCASSLTTGRGSGANVLTFGAGSRLTVL.

In its sample, this clonotype was seen a few times. The chain employs TRBV12-3 or TRBV12-4 and TRBJ1-4; 8 bases align to TRBD1. V was pared by 6 bases and J by 8 bases, with 5 bases of the junction left unmatched. This CDR3 comprises 13 residues. CDR3 region: CASREQGGEKLFF. CDR3 bases: TGTGCCAGCAGGGAACAGGGGGGAGAAAAACTGTTTTTT.

This clonotype was picked up a small number of times. V usage is TRBV6-5 and J usage is TRBJ2-5; 8 bases fit TRBD1. CDR1 is MNHEY, CDR2 SVGAGI, per germline. CDR3 length: 15 amino acids. V trimming: 2 bases; J trimming: 5 bases; junction bases outside the gene matches: 7. The CDR3 protein is CASSYQGAPGETQYF. The CDR3 nucleotides are TGTGCCAGCAGTTACCAGGGGGCGCCGGGGGAGACCCAGTACTTC.

V gene TRBV20-1 combines with J gene TRBJ1-6, with 8 bases aligning to TRBD1. Germline V CDR1 and CDR2: DFQATT, SNEGSKA (reference sequence). The CDR3 length is 14 residues. As DNA, the CDR3 is TGCTCAGTGGAGACTGGGACAGGCAGTTCACCCCTCCACTTT. It is translated as CSVETGTGSSPLHF.

The chain employs TRBV7-6 and TRBJ2-2; D may be TRBD1 or TRBD2 (6 bases each). CDR1 is SGHVS, CDR2 FNYEAQ, per germline. CDR3 length: 16 amino acids. V lost 4 bases and J 0 bases, leaving 12 bases between the germline ends. The CDR3 DNA sequence: TGTGCCAGCAGCTCTTGGGGGGCCGCGAACACCGGGGAGCTGTTTTTT. As protein: CASSSWGAANTGELFF.